One and the same sample provided the 27 T cell receptor beta chains below, sequenced in a study of cytomegalovirus exposure and HLA in healthy donors. The PCR was carried out with 60 Vbeta primers and 13 Jbeta primers. The method was immunoSEQ multiplex PCR; TCRdb's version includes in-frame clones alone and lacks a portion of them. The sample lists approximately 150,000 clones, almost 80% seen once, with 6.3% in the top ten. Sequenced: PBMCs. The receptor source for this set is a middle-aged man in good health and CMV-seropositive.

The gene calls are TRBV27 and TRBJ2-5; 9 nucleotides match TRBD2. The DNA matches TRBJ2-7 better at its end, which makes the J call doubtful. Germline assignment: CDR1 MNHEY and CDR2 SMNVEV (reference sequence). The CDR3 consists of 14 residues. CDR3 region: CASSLAGGPYEQYF. The CDR3 DNA follows: TGTGCCAGCAGTTTAGCGGGAGGGCCCTACGAGCAGTACTTC.

The genes are TRBV7-8 and TRBJ2-1, with 10 bases identical to TRBD2. This CDR3 contains 17 residues. With V trimmed by 5 bases and J by 1 base, 8 bases remained unmatched. CDR1 is SGHVS, CDR2 FQNEAQ, per germline. The CDR3 sequence is CASSHPPSGRSYNEQFF. In nucleotides, the CDR3 is TGTGCCAGCAGCCACCCCCCTAGCGGGAGATCCTACAATGAGCAGTTCTTC.

This clone was recorded a few times. This chain uses TRBV27 with TRBJ2-7; no definite D call. V dropped 6 bases and J dropped 5 bases, with 8 bases sitting between them. This CDR3 is 11 amino acids long. The germline V gene has CDR1 MNHEY and CDR2 SMNVEV (reference sequence). CDR3 in DNA: TGTGCCAGCAGGGCCCTTCACGAGCAGTACTTC. Translation: CASRALHEQYF.

The chain combines TRBV5-6 with TRBJ2-7; tentatively, D is TRBD2 (5 bases). Trimming shortened V by 4 bases and J by 4 bases, and 9 bases separated the two germline ends. This CDR3 has 12 amino acids. Germline CDR1 and CDR2: SGHDT and YYEEEE. CDR3 sequence: CASSMGVYEQYF. CDR3 bases: TGTGCCAGCAGCATGGGAGTATACGAGCAGTACTTC.

V gene TRBV19 combines with J gene TRBJ2-3; 9 bases are shared with TRBD2. This CDR3 is built from 15 residues. CDR1 and CDR2 from the germline V gene are LNHDA and SQIVND (reference sequence). With V trimmed by 7 bases and J by 5 bases, 10 bases remained unmatched. Here the CDR3 DNA reads TGTGCCAGTAATCTAGCGGGAAGTAGGAAAGATACGCAGTATTTT. Protein sequence: CASNLAGSRKDTQYF.

This chain connects TRBV10-1 to TRBJ2-1; TRBD1 matches at 7 bases. This CDR3 has 14 amino acids. Germline CDR1 WNHNN, CDR2 SYGVQD (reference sequence). The ends lost 4 bases at V and 1 base at J; junction bases unmatched: 1. The CDR3: CASSGDSSYNEQFF. The DNA of the CDR3 is TGCGCCAGCAGTGGGGACAGTTCCTACAATGAGCAGTTCTTC.

The chain has TRBV28 and TRBJ1-1; 7 positions match TRBD1. V gave up 6 bases and J gave up 10 bases; unmatched junction bases: 8. The CDR3 sequence is 12 residues long. Germline values: CDR1 MDHEN, CDR2 SYDVKM. CDR3 sequence (DNA): TGTGCCAGCAGGGAACAGGGGACCGGAGCTTTCTTT. Translated, it gives CASREQGTGAFF.

V is TRBV11-3 and J is TRBJ2-7, with TRBD2 matching 11 bases. Germline V gene lookup returns CDR1 SGHNT and CDR2 YENEEA. The CDR3 consists of 15 residues. J was trimmed by 2 bases and V by 5 bases; bases with no gene match: 5. In nucleotides, the CDR3 is TGTGCCAGCAGCCCACTAGCGGGGGCGACCTACGAGCAGTACTTC. Residues: CASSPLAGATYEQYF.

This chain connects TRBV7-9 to TRBJ1-2; 8 nucleotides align to TRBD1. The germline V gene has CDR1 SEHNR and CDR2 FQNEAQ (reference sequence). The length of the CDR3 is 16 residues. The ends lost 4 bases at V and 2 bases at J; junction bases unmatched: 9. CDR3 DNA: TGTGCCAGCAGCTCATCGTCCAGGGGGCACAACTATGGCTACACCTTC. This encodes CASSSSSRGHNYGYTF. Full variable domain (remainder filled in from reference TRBV7-9 and TRBJ1-2): DTGVSQNPRHKITKRGQNVTFRCDPISEHNRLYWYRQTLGQGPEFLTYFQNEAQLEKSRLLSDRFSAERPKGSFSTLEIQRTEQGDSAMYLCASSSSSRGHNYGYTFGSGTRLTVV.

Concerning this clone itself: A read error may produce the germline difference seen at one junction end. The rearrangement uses TRBV7-7 and TRBJ2-5, with 12 bases fitting TRBD2. This CDR3 spans 14 amino acids. The germline CDR1 and CDR2 sequences are SSHAT and FNYEAQ (reference sequence). The CDR3 reads CASSPGLAGETQYF. The DNA of the CDR3 is TGTGCTAGCAGCCCGGGACTAGCGGGAGAGACCCAGTACTTC.

The chain recombines TRBV11-3 with TRBJ1-2, with a weak D call TRBD1 (5 bases). Germline V lookup: CDR1 SGHNT, CDR2 YENEEA. V was clipped by 1 base and J by 5 bases, with 8 bases between them. The CDR3 sequence is 13 residues long. DNA of the CDR3: TGTGCCAGCAGCTTAGCAGGGTCTTATGGCTACACCTTC. This gives the protein CASSLAGSYGYTF.

The genes are TRBV27 and TRBJ2-7; possible D gene TRBD1, 6 bases. With 5 bases removed from V and 0 bases from J, the gap between germline ends came to 11 bases. This CDR3 region has 14 residues. Germline V CDR1 and CDR2: MNHEY, SMNVEV (reference sequence). CDR3 protein: CASSPTTGSYEQYF. CDR3 nucleotides: TGTGCCAGCAGTCCCACGACAGGCTCCTACGAGCAGTACTTC.

As for this clone: The junction departs from germline at one end; a sequencing error may be responsible. This sequence joins TRBV7-2 and TRBJ2-3; the match to TRBD2 covers 7 bases. The CDR3 consists of 12 residues. Per the germline V gene, CDR1 is SGHTA and CDR2 is FQGNSA. The CDR3 loop reads CASSLYPGLWVF. The CDR3 nucleotides are TGTGCCAGCAGCTTATACCCGGGACTATGGGTCTTT.

The V call is TRBV5-6, the J call TRBJ2-3; 8 nucleotides match TRBD1. This CDR3 contains 13 residues. Germline CDR1 reads SGHDT; CDR2 reads YYEEEE. V was pared by 5 bases and J by 4 bases, with 3 bases of the junction left unmatched. The CDR3 here is CASRLQGADTQYF. The CDR3 DNA reads as TGTGCCAGCAGACTACAGGGGGCAGATACGCAGTATTTT.

V usage is TRBV15 and J usage is TRBJ2-1, with TRBD2 matching 9 bases. The V segment lost 0 bases and the J segment 5 bases; nucleotides outside the gene matches: 11. This CDR3 has 18 residues. Looked up from germline, CDR1 is LNHNV and CDR2 is YYDKDF (reference sequence). The CDR3 here is CATSRDHAAGGRDNEQFF. The CDR3 DNA reads as TGTGCCACCAGCAGAGATCATGCGGCGGGAGGGAGGGACAATGAGCAGTTCTTC.

The chain has TRBV4-1 and TRBJ2-7; 8 nucleotides align to TRBD1. The J segment lost 4 bases and the V segment lost 1 base, leaving 3 bases of the junction unmatched. Germline V gene data show CDR1 as MGHRA and CDR2 as YSYEKL. The CDR3 covers 14 residues. This CDR3 is CASSQVGQEYEQYF. CDR3 DNA: TGCGCCAGCAGCCAAGTGGGACAGGAGTACGAGCAGTACTTC.

This clone was seen only once. The V call is TRBV30, the J call TRBJ2-5; 12 positions match TRBD1. The J call may not be correct, given that the DNA end is closer to TRBJ2-7. Germline CDR1 GTSNPN, CDR2 SVGIG (reference sequence). The CDR3 totals 15 residues. CDR3 region: CAWTLKGQGANEQYF. For the CDR3, the DNA is TGTGCCTGGACCCTCAAGGGACAGGGGGCTAACGAGCAGTACTTC.

This clone showed up just a few times. This chain uses TRBV19 with TRBJ2-3; a possible D gene is TRBD2 (5 bases). The CDR3 totals 17 residues. Germline V gives CDR1 LNHDA, CDR2 SQIVND (reference sequence). With 0 bases removed from V and 1 base from J, the gap between germline ends came to 14 bases. CDR3 sequence: CASSIDSAAGGTDTQYF. The CDR3 nucleotides read TGTGCCAGTAGTATAGATAGCGCGGCGGGTGGCACAGATACGCAGTATTTT.

This rearrangement joins TRBV30 to TRBJ2-1, with 8 positions matching TRBD2. V dropped 3 bases and J dropped 4; count of bases not matched to a gene: 11. CDR3 size: 16 residues. Germline values: CDR1 GTSNPN, CDR2 SVGIG (reference sequence). CDR3 coding DNA: TGTGCCTGGAGCCAGATCGAGCAGCGGGGGTACAATGAGCAGTTCTTC. Amino acids: CAWSQIEQRGYNEQFF.

The rearrangement joins TRBV18 to TRBJ2-7; possible D gene TRBD2, 5 bases. The CDR3 length is 15 residues. Germline V lookup: CDR1 KGHSH, CDR2 LQKENI. Trimming pared 1 base from V and 1 base from J, leaving 11 bases between. The CDR3 coding sequence is TGTGCCAGCTCACCACAGAACAGAGGGTCCTACGAGCAGTACTTC. As protein: CASSPQNRGSYEQYF.

Note on this clone: Other DNA sequences within the sample encode an identical CDR3. The chain is built from TRBV5-1 and TRBJ2-5; weak D call: TRBD2 (6 bases). Germline assignment: CDR1 SGHRS and CDR2 YFSETQ. The CDR3 covers 14 residues. The V gene lost 0 bases and the J gene lost 4 bases, with 10 bases spanning the gap. The CDR3 is CASSLGQGGETQYF. The CDR3, as DNA: TGCGCCAGCAGCTTGGGGCAGGGAGGAGAGACCCAGTACTTC.

The chain is built from TRBV4-1 and TRBJ2-1, with 7 bases aligning to TRBD2. Trimming took 0 bases from V and 6 from J; bases not matched to a gene: 11. The CDR3 length is 17 residues. Germline V CDR1 and CDR2: MGHRA, YSYEKL. Here the CDR3 DNA reads TGCGCCAGCAGCCAAGATCTTGGGAGGGGTAGAGGCAATGAGCAGTTCTTC. It codes for CASSQDLGRGRGNEQFF.

The chain carries TRBV9 and TRBJ2-5; 7 bases are shared with TRBD2. CDR3 length: 15 amino acids. V shed 1 base, J shed 2 bases, and the junction held 5 bases outside the gene matches. Germline assignment: CDR1 SGDLS and CDR2 YYNGEE. CDR3 sequence (DNA): TGTGCCAGCAGCGTATCAGCGGGGCTACAAGAGACCCAGTACTTC. Its translation: CASSVSAGLQETQYF.

This clone was seen more than once but under ten times. The chain has TRBV5-1 and TRBJ2-3; D is possibly TRBD1 (6 bases). Germline V lookup: CDR1 SGHRS, CDR2 YFSETQ. The V gene lost 6 bases and the J gene lost 0 bases, with 11 bases spanning the gap. This CDR3 comprises 14 residues. CDR3 residues: CASKQGSSTDTQYF. For the CDR3, the DNA is TGCGCCAGCAAACAGGGTTCAAGCACAGATACGCAGTATTTT.

The chain carries TRBV28 and TRBJ2-5; tentatively, D is TRBD2 (6 bases). The CDR3 length is 12 residues. Germline values: CDR1 MDHEN, CDR2 SYDVKM. With 6 bases removed from V and 11 bases from J, the gap between germline ends came to 16 bases. The CDR3 region is CASRGGFRRQYF. CDR3 DNA: TGTGCCAGCAGGGGGGGTTTTAGAAGGCAGTACTTC.

This chain links TRBV5-6 with TRBJ1-1; 8 nucleotides match TRBD1. The germline gives CDR1 SGHDT, CDR2 YYEEEE. CDR3 length equals 15 residues. V trimming: 4 bases; J trimming: 10 bases; junction bases outside the gene matches: 15. The CDR3 DNA reads TGTGCCAGCAGCCGAGGACAGGGTGGTCCAGAGGTAGCTTTCTTT. The encoded protein is CASSRGQGGPEVAFF.

This clone was seen only a few times. V gene TRBV29-1 combines with J gene TRBJ2-2, with TRBD2 identical over 7 bases. V shed 6 bases and J 7 bases; nucleotides not matched to a gene: 8. The CDR3 runs to 13 residues. CDR1 is SQVTM, CDR2 ANQGSEA, per germline. The CDR3 here is CSVARGEGGELFF. CDR3 nucleotides: TGCAGCGTCGCCCGAGGGGAGGGCGGGGAGCTGTTTTTT.